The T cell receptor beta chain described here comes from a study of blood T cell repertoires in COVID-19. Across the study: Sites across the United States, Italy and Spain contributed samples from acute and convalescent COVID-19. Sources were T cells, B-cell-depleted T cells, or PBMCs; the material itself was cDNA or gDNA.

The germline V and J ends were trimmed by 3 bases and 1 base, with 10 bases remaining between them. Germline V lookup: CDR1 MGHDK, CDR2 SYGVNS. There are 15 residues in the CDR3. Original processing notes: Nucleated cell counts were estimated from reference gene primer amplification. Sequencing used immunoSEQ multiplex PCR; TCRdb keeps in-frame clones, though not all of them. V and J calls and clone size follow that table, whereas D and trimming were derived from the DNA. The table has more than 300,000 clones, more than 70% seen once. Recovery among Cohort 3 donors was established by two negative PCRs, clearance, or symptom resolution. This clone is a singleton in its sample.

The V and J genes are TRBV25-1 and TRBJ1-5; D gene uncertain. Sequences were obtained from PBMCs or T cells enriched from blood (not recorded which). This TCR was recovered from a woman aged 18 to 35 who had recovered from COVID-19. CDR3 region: CASSEAGRSNQPQHF. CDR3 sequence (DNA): TGTGCCAGCAGTGAGGCGGGTCGGAGCAATCAGCCCCAGCATTTT.